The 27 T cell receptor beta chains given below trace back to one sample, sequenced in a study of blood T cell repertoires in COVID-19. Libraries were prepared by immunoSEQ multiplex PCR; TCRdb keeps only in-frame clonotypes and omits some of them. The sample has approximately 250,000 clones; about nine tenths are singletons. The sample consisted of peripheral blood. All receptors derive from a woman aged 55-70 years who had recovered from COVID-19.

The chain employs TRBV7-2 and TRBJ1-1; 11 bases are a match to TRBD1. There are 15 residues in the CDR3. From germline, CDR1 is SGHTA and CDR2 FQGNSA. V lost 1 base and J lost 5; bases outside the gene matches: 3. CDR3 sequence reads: CASSLVGTGGTEAFF. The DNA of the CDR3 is TGTGCCAGCAGCTTAGTCGGGACAGGGGGTACTGAAGCTTTCTTT.

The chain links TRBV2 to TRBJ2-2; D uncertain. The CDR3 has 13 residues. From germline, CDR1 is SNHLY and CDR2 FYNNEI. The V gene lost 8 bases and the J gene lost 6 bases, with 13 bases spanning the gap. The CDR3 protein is CASDEARPGELFF. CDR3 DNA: TGTGCCAGCGACGAAGCTAGGCCCGGGGAGCTGTTTTTT.

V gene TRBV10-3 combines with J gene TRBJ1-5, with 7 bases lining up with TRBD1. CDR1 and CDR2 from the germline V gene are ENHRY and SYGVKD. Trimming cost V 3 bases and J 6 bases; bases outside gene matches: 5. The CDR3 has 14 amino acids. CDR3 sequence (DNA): TGTGCCATCAGTGAAGACAGGGTGGGTCAGCCCCAGCATTTT. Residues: CAISEDRVGQPQHF.

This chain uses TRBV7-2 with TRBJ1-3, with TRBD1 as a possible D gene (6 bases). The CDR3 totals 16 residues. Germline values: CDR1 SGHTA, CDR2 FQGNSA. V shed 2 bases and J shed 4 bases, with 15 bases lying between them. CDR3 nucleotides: TGTGCCAGCAGCTTATCGGCACAGGGCCCGGGAAACACCATATATTTT. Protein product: CASSLSAQGPGNTIYF.

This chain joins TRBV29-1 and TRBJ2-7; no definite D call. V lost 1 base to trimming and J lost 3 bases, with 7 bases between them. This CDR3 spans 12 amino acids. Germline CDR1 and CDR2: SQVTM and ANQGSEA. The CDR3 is CSVEGSGYEQYF. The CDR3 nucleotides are TGCAGCGTTGAAGGCTCCGGCTACGAGCAGTACTTC.

CDR3 sequence (DNA): TGTGCCAGCAGTTTTCCGGGGTCGAATTCACCCCTCCACTTT. It specifies CASSFPGSNSPLHF. This chain connects TRBV27 to TRBJ1-6; D is unclear. Germline V gene sequence: CDR1 MNHEY, CDR2 SMNVEV (reference sequence). V lost 3 bases and J lost 7, with 10 bases in between. The CDR3 totals 14 residues.

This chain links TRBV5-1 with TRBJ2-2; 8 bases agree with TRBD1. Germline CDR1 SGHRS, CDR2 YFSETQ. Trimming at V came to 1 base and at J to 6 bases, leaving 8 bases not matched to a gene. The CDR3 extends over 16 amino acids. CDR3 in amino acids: CASSLFRQGASGELFF. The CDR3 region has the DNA TGCGCCAGCAGCTTGTTTCGGCAGGGGGCTTCCGGGGAGCTGTTTTTT.

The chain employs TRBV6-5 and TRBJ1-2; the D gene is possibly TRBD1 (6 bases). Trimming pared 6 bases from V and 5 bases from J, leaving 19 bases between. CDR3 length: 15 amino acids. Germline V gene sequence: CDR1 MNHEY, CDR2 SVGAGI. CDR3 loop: CASRAYLQGNYGYTF. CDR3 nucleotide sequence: TGTGCCAGCAGAGCCTACTTGCAGGGGAATTATGGCTACACCTTC.

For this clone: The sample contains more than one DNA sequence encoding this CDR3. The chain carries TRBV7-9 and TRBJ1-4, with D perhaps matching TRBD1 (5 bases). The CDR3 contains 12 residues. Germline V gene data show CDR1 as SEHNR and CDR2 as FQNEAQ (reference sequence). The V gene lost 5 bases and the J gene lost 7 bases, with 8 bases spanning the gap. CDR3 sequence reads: CASSLQGEKLFF. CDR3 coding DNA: TGTGCCAGCAGCCTTCAGGGTGAAAAACTGTTTTTT.

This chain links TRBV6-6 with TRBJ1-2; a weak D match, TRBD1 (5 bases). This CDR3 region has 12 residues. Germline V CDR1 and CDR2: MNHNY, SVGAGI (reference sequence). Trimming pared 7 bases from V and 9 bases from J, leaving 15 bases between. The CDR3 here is CASTRQGESYTF. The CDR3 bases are TGTGCCAGCACCCGCCAGGGTGAGAGCTACACCTTC.

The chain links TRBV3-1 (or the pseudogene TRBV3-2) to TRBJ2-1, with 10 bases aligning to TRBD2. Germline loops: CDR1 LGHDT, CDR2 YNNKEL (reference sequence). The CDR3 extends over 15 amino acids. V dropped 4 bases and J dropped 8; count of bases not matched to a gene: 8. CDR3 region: CASSRVASGGYEQFF. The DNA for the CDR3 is TGTGCCAGCAGCCGAGTGGCTAGCGGGGGCTATGAGCAGTTCTTC.

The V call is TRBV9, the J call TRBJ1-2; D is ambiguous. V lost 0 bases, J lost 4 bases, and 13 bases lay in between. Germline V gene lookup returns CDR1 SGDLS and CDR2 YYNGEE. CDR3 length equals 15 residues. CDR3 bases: TGTGCCAGCAGCGTAGCACATTCGGGGTTCTATGGCTACACCTTC. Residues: CASSVAHSGFYGYTF. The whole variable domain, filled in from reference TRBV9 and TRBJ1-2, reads DSGVTQTPKHLITATGQRVTLRCSPRSGDLSVYWYQQSLDQGLQFLIQYYNGEERAKGNILERFSAQQFPDLHSELNLSSLELGDSALYFCASSVAHSGFYGYTFGSGTRLTVV.

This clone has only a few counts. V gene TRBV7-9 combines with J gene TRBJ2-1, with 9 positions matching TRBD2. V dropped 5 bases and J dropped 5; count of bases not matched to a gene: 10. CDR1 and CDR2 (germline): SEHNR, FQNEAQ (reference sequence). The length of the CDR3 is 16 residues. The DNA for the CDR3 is TGTGCCAGCAGCCCACCTGCGGGAGGGGGCAACAATGAGCAGTTCTTC. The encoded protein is CASSPPAGGGNNEQFF. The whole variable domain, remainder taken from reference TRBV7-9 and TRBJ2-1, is DTGVSQNPRHKITKRGQNVTFRCDPISEHNRLYWYRQTLGQGPEFLTYFQNEAQLEKSRLLSDRFSAERPKGSFSTLEIQRTEQGDSAMYLCASSPPAGGGNNEQFFGPGTRLTVL.

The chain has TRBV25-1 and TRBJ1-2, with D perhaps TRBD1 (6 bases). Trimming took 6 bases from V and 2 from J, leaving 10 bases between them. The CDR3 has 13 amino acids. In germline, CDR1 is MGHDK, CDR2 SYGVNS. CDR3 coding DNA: TGTGCCAGCAGCTTTGGACAGAACTATGGCTACACCTTC. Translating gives CASSFGQNYGYTF.

CDR3 residues: CASSLSGTSETQYF. CDR3 sequence (DNA): TGTGCCAGCAGCCTCTCCGGGACTAGCGAGACCCAGTACTTC. The J gene is TRBJ2-5, the V gene TRBV4-2; TRBD2 matches 9 bases. The CDR3 is made up of 14 amino acids. V lost 4 bases to trimming and J lost 5 bases; unmatched junction nucleotides: 5. From germline, CDR1 is LGHNA and CDR2 YNFKEQ.

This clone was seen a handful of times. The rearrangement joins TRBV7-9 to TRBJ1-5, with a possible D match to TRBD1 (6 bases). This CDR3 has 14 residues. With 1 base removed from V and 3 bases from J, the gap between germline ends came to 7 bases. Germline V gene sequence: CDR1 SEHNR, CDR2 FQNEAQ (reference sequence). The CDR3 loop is CASSLGTANQPQHF. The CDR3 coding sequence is TGTGCCAGCAGCTTAGGGACAGCCAATCAGCCCCAGCATTTT.

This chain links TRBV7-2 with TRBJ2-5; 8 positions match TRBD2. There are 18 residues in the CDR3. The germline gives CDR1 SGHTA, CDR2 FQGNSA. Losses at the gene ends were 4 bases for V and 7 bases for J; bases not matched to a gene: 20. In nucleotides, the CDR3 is TGTGCCAGCAGCTCAATACTAGCGGCGGGATTCCTCGGAGGGACCCAGTACTTC. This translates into CASSSILAAGFLGGTQYF.

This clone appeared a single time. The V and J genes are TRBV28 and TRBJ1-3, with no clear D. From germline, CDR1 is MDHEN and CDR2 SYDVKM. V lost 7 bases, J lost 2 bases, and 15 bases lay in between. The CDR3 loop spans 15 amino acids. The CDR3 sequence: CASIERVGPGNTIYF. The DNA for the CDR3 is TGTGCCAGCATAGAGAGGGTCGGTCCTGGAAACACCATATATTTT.

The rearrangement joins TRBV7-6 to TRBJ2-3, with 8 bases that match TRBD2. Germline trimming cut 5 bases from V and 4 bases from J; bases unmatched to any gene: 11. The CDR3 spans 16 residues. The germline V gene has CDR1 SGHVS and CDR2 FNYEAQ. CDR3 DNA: TGTGCCAGCAGCCCCCCCGGGGGGGGCAGCCCAGATACGCAGTATTTT. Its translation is CASSPPGGGSPDTQYF.

The CDR3 spells CASSQVGQTEAFF. The CDR3 bases are TGTGCCAGCAGCCAAGTTGGACAGACTGAAGCTTTCTTT. V gene TRBV3-1 (or the pseudogene TRBV3-2) combines with J gene TRBJ1-1; perhaps TRBD1 as D (6 bases). Germline values: CDR1 LGHDT, CDR2 YNNKEL (reference sequence). V lost 1 base and J 5 bases, leaving 8 bases between the germline ends. The CDR3 extends over 13 amino acids.

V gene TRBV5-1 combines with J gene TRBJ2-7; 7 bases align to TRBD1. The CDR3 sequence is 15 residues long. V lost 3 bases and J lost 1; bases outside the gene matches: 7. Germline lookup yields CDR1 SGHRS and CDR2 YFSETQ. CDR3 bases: TGCGCCAGCAGCTCGATGACAGGGAAGTCCTACGAGCAGTACTTC. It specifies CASSSMTGKSYEQYF.

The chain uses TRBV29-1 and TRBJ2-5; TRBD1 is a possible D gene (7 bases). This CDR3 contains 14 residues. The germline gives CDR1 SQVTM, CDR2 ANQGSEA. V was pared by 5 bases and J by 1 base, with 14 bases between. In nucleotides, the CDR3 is TGCAGCGTTTTCGACAGGGACTCCCAAGAGACCCAGTACTTC. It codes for CSVFDRDSQETQYF.

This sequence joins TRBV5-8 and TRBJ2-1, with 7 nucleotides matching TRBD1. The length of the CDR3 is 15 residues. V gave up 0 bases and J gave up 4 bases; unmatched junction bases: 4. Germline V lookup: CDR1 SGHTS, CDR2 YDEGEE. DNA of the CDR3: TGTGCCAGCAGCTTGGGGCAGGGGGTATACAATGAGCAGTTCTTC. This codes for CASSLGQGVYNEQFF.

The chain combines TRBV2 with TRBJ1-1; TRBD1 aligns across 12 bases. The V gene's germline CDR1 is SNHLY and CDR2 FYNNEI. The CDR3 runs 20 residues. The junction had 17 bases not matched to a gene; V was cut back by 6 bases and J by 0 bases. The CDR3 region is CASRQPPFGTGGRLNTEAFF. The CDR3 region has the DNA TGTGCCAGCAGGCAACCACCTTTCGGGACAGGGGGCCGGTTGAACACTGAAGCTTTCTTT.

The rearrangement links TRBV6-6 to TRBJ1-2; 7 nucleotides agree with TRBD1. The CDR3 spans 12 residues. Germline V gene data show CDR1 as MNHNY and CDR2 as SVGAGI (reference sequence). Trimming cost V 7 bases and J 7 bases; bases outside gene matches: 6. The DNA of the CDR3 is TGTGCCAGCACGATACAGGGGATTGGCTACACCTTC. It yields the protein CASTIQGIGYTF.

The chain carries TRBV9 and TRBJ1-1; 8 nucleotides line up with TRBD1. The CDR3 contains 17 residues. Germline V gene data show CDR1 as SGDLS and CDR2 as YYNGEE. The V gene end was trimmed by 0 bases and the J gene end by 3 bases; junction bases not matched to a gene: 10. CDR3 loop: CASSVAPGGGSDTEAFF. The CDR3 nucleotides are TGTGCCAGCAGCGTAGCCCCAGGGGGCGGCTCCGACACTGAAGCTTTCTTT.

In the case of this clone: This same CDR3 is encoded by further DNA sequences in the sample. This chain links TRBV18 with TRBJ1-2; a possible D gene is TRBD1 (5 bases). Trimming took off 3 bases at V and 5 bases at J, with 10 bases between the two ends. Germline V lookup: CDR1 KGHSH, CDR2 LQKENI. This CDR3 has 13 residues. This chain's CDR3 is CASSPDSSYGYTF. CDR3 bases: TGTGCCAGCTCACCCGACAGTTCTTATGGCTACACCTTC.